Reported below is one T cell receptor (beta chain). This entry comes from a study of cytomegalovirus exposure and HLA in healthy donors. 13 Jbeta primers and 60 Vbeta primers were used for the PCR. Sequencing was performed with immunoSEQ multiplex PCR; in TCRdb, only in-frame clones are kept and a portion is missing. This sample has roughly 120,000 clones, with approximately 80% found just once. With 0 bases clipped from V and 3 bases from J, the junction kept 8 bases outside the gene matches. Per germline, CDR1 WSHSY and CDR2 SAAADI. The CDR3 covers 17 residues. The V call is TRBV10-2, the J call TRBJ2-7, with 10 positions matching TRBD1. The source of this sequence is a woman in her late teens or twenties in good health and CMV-seronegative. Sample: PBMCs. CDR3 protein: CASSESSPGQGFYEQYF. CDR3 coding DNA: TGCGCCAGCAGTGAGTCGAGCCCGGGACAGGGGTTCTACGAGCAGTACTTC.